A selection of T cell receptor beta chains follows, all from one sample in a study of blood T cell repertoires in COVID-19. Clones were read by immunoSEQ multiplex PCR, and TCRdb kept only the in-frame ones, dropping some. The sample has a few hundred thousand clones, 85% to 90% seen once. The sequenced sample was PBMCs or T cells enriched from blood (not recorded which). The receptors here all came from a man aged 25 to 40 who had recovered from COVID-19. Both conserved end residues are part of each CDR3. The order of the fields is clone size, V gene, CDR3 protein. The listing skips clone size in some rows; elsewhere it reads once, few, many or a size class.

size: once
V: TRBV13
CDR3: CASSLFSGGLAEKETQYF

size: -
V: TRBV29-1
CDR3: CSVEAVGHKPFYGYTF

size: -
V: TRBV19
CDR3: CASSLPPVTGQETQYF

size: -
V: TRBV7-2
CDR3: CASSQLTSGSGEQFF

size: -
V: TRBV12-3/TRBV12-4
CDR3: CASSFVGGAGYTF

size: few
V: TRBV6-6
CDR3: CASSHPTGGIPYNEQFF

size: -
V: TRBV7-8
CDR3: CASSGTGDQPQHF

size: -
V: TRBV4-1
CDR3: CASSQGVSGIKETQYF

size: -
V: TRBV2
CDR3: CASSSPLTGDYGYTF

size: -
V: TRBV5-6
CDR3: CASSSTQGARTDTQYF

size: -
V: TRBV10-3
CDR3: CAISESWRLADNEQFF

size: once
V: TRBV7-9
CDR3: CASSRPGGRASEETQYF

size: once
V: TRBV5-6
CDR3: CASSLGVAQFYEQYF

size: -
V: TRBV7-2
CDR3: CASSLGLYNEQFF

size: -
V: TRBV10-2
CDR3: CASSDLGTENTGELFF

size: -
V: TRBV2
CDR3: CASRGVDRLSYEQYF

size: -
V: TRBV7-2
CDR3: CASSPRGQGESGYTF

size: -
V: TRBV30
CDR3: CAWTGQYNEQFF

size: -
V: TRBV30
CDR3: CAWSVQAGWSNYGYTF

size: -
V: TRBV5-8
CDR3: CASSLELSTGGRGYTF

size: -
V: TRBV19
CDR3: CASRRQGGTTNEKLFF

size: -
V: TRBV28
CDR3: CATRRGQDYGYTF

size: -
V: TRBV21-1
CDR3: CASSKGTGDYGYTF

size: -
V: TRBV18
CDR3: CASSPGTGAYNEQFF

size: -
V: TRBV28
CDR3: CASKVGGGVYEQYF

size: -
V: TRBV11-3
CDR3: CASSLDQGVNTEAFF

size: -
V: TRBV2
CDR3: CASRVEALLIGEKLFF

size: -
V: TRBV7-6
CDR3: CASSLRRVGETQYF

size: -
V: TRBV19
CDR3: CASSPRGSGRQTQYF

size: -
V: TRBV6-4
CDR3: CASSFDRDTEAFF

size: -
V: TRBV5-4
CDR3: CASSLGPGQYNEQFF

size: -
V: TRBV4-1
CDR3: CASSQATGFLVTQYF

size: -
V: TRBV10-3
CDR3: CAISEMVGVTPSGANVLTF

size: -
V: TRBV19
CDR3: CASNDGTGGYTF

size: -
V: TRBV19
CDR3: CASSIGRGRSEQYF

size: -
V: TRBV28
CDR3: CASSSGQLYEQYF

size: -
V: TRBV2
CDR3: CASREQRYNEQFF

size: -
V: TRBV19
CDR3: CASRAYGRNTEAFF

size: -
V: TRBV6-4
CDR3: CASSQQAGGSYEQYF

size: -
V: TRBV12-3/TRBV12-4
CDR3: CASSLAGGETQYF

size: -
V: TRBV5-4
CDR3: CASSMIGAGNTIYF

size: -
V: TRBV13
CDR3: CASSFEDEQYF

size: -
V: TRBV5-1
CDR3: CASSLAAGNTEAFF

size: -
V: TRBV2
CDR3: CASSPSDRGPYGYTF

size: -
V: TRBV10-3
CDR3: CAISRDPSREQFF

size: -
V: TRBV28
CDR3: CASRQGINSPLHF

size: -
V: TRBV5-1
CDR3: CASSSSRGLAGYEQYF

size: -
V: TRBV24-1
CDR3: CATSVPGLEFNEQFF

size: -
V: TRBV12-3/TRBV12-4
CDR3: CASSLGGHPYF

size: -
V: TRBV10-2
CDR3: CASSESWGPSFDQPQHF

size: -
V: TRBV2
CDR3: CASSGTGRPNTEAFF

size: few
V: TRBV28
CDR3: CASSSTGTGRRDTQYF

size: -
V: TRBV19
CDR3: CASSIATLAPEQFF